Listed here is a single T cell receptor (beta chain). Its antigen is still unknown. Base quality data are lacking; no much larger clone is found one base away. The data were obtained in a study of identical twins (dated by TCRdb to about 2016). Describing the broader study: TCR alpha and beta repertoires from monozygotic twins, unrelated adults of various ages and cord blood were deep-sequenced to test whether fetal clonotypes persist. To rule out contamination, replicate twin experiments were performed at different times with different library preparation protocols.

The study at large found these results: Excess twin sharing in beta out-of-frame sequences was weaker because fewer shared sequences lowered the signal-to-noise ratio. Fewer insertions were carried by abundant cord blood beta clonotypes, a similar but weaker trend appeared in young adult naive repertoires, and no such trend appeared in memory repertoires. Invariant T cells such as MAIT and iNKT could partly confound zero-insertion analyses, though diverse VJ usage argued against this for most clonotypes. Recombination models systematically underestimated out-of-frame TCR alpha sharing in monozygotic twins but agreed with sharing between unrelated individuals. Because the same donors could not be followed over many years, the conclusions depended on cross-sectional statistical analysis. Out-of-frame TCR alpha sequences shared between twins showed an excess of low generation-probability sequences compared with coincidental sharing between unrelated individuals.

All donors were healthy Caucasians. The twin cohort comprised three pairs of female monozygotic twins, all aged about 18 to 30 years. The RNA used for TCR libraries was isolated from peripheral blood mononuclear cells. The method was 5' RACE. TCRdb lists the instrument as Illumina HiSeq 2000. A universal primer binding site was introduced by template switching, and a unique molecular identifier was present in the final cDNA, enabling accurate counting of TCR cDNA molecules. Specific primers in the conserved constant-segment region were used to synthesize first-strand cDNA for TCR alpha and beta chains. To control for contamination, every cDNA library carried two barcodes: a SMART-Mk sample barcode plus Illumina barcodes. TruSeq adapter sequences and Illumina sample barcodes were added in two successive PCR steps. The TCR alpha and beta cDNA libraries were sequenced on the Illumina HiSeq platform using custom primers. In the paper's pipeline: Unique molecular identifiers were extracted from raw reads with MiGEC, and CDR3 positions were determined with MiXCR. Recombination models were inferred per individual with the repgenHMM and IGoR tools using an EM algorithm. The tcR package in R was used for shared clonotype analysis, with sharing normalized by the product of cloneset sizes. To study raw recombination without the effects of thymic and clonal selection, out-of-frame nonproductive sequences were analyzed. The raw public reads went through TCRdb reprocessing: fastp at Q25, MiXCR clone calling, in-frame beta chains kept. When rows share a CDR3 protein, they turn into one entry using the most common DNA and genes. These V and J calls rely on TCRdb rather than the paper's analysis. In all, the sample holds about 660,000 distinct CDR3 sequences, and around 8.3% of those were seen once. The leading ten clones occupy 0.8% to 1% of the sample.

This same sample was also part of a study on yellow fever vaccine responses in identical twins. The second study, in turn, reports: According to the authors, the vaccine-induced T cell response in identical twins seemed to be partly convergent and partly specific to each individual. The study precisely tracked vaccine-responding T cell clones in identical twins.

The sequenced material came from PBMCs. This receptor was identified in a woman in her late teens or twenties in good health.

The sequence in DNA is TGTGCCAGCAGTCTGAGTAGCGGGCCCAGGGAGACCCAGTACTTC. Its product reads: CASSLSSGPRETQYF. The rearranged segments are TRBV11-2 and TRBJ2-5; TRBD2 agrees with 7 junctional bases. The germline V gene yields SGHAT for CDR1 and FQNNGV for CDR2. From its cysteine to its phenylalanine, the CDR3 spans 15 amino acids. The DNA shown is the 45-base CDR3, in frame from base 1. Ends trimmed: V by 6 bases, J by 5 bases; bases unmatched to a gene: 12.